The T cell receptor (beta chain) described here comes from a study of blood T cell repertoires in COVID-19. Study-level information: COVID-19 samples, acute and convalescent, were from the United States, Italy and Spain. T cells, B-cell-depleted T cells, or PBMCs supplied cDNA or gDNA.

The germline gives CDR1 SGHTA, CDR2 FQGNSA. The CDR3 extends over 16 amino acids. V was shortened by 1 base and J by 2 bases, with 12 bases between the two germline ends. The table lists this clone with a count of one. The authors' processing: Reference gene primer amplification gave nucleated cell count estimates. Repertoires were generated with immunoSEQ multiplex PCR, while TCRdb's copy carries only in-frame clones and drops some. Clonal size and the V and J genes are those of that table, whereas D and trimming came from the DNA. Altogether 120,000 or so clones are present, around four fifths being singletons, with the ten largest covering 20% to 30%.

The sample taken for sequencing was peripheral blood. This receptor was identified in a human donor in a cohort sampled during active COVID-19. V is TRBV7-2 and J is TRBJ1-5, with D hard to call. The CDR3 reads CASSLESSFGNQPQHF. The CDR3 coding sequence is TGTGCCAGCAGCTTAGAATCCTCTTTTGGCAATCAGCCCCAGCATTTT.